This TCR beta chain was sequenced during a study of CD8 T cells in ankylosing spondylitis (dated by TCRdb to 2016 to 2017). Concerning the study at large: T cell receptor beta repertoires were profiled in healthy donors and ankylosing spondylitis patients so that disease-linked TCR variants could be found. The full study cohort comprised 20 to 25 ankylosing spondylitis patients and over a hundred healthy donors. Peripheral blood was sampled, and synovial fluid was additionally collected from ankylosing spondylitis patients. Beyond this particular receptor, the publication reports: The disease-linked clones had a CD8+ phenotype and were found at relatively low frequencies in peripheral blood. Blood from ankylosing spondylitis patients appeared to be characterized by a TCR beta motif made up of seven or eight highly homologous amino acid variants. Some TCR beta motif variants had previously been reported in synovial fluid and blood of reactive arthritis patients, which suggested common disease-initiation mechanisms. Significant enrichment of the disease-linked clones was reported in matched synovial fluid samples from ankylosing spondylitis patients.

The CDR3, from cysteine to phenylalanine, totals 15 residues. Only the CDR3 DNA is retained, 45 bases long and in frame from the first base. From the germline V gene, CDR1 is SGHRS and CDR2 is YFSETQ. V is clipped by 3 bases and J by 8 bases, and the sequence between their germline boundaries is 20 bases long. This clonotype was seen more than once but under ten times. Its target antigen remains unknown. No per-base quality is available; no much larger clone lies one base away. Sequencing was carried out with an Illumina HiSeq 2500. Quantitative 5'-RACE with molecular barcodes was the method used to prepare the TCR beta libraries. Turning to the authors' computational methods: To identify disease-linked TCR variants, a new computational method was used, one built on a probabilistic model of VDJ rearrangement. TCRdb took the public reads, trimmed them with fastp at Q25, ran MiXCR for clone calling and kept in-frame beta chains. Rows with a matching CDR3 protein are joined into one entry that keeps the most common DNA and genes. None of the V and J calls come from the authors' own analysis; TCRdb made them. Recorded for this sample are approximately 500,000 distinct CDR3 sequences; more than 9.5% of them occurred a single time. In total, the top ten clones hold approximately 6.3% of the sample.

In this chain, TRBV5-1 is recombined with TRBJ1-2; the D gene is perhaps TRBD1, from 6 matching bases. Sequencing was performed on blood, either unsorted or a sorted T cell fraction (not recorded which). The receptor comes from a male donor with ankylosing spondylitis. The DNA sequence reads TGCGCCAGCAGCTATTCGGACAGCGTTGGTGGGGGCTACACCTTC. This translates into CASSYSDSVGGGYTF. The full variable domain, with segments outside the CDR3 supplied by the reference TRBV5-1 and TRBJ1-2 proteins, appears as KAGVTQTPRYLIKTRGQQVTLSCSPISGHRSVSWYQQTPGQGLQFLFEYFSETQRNKGNFPGRFSGRQFSNSRSEMNVSTLELGDSALYLCASSYSDSVGGGYTFGSGTRLTVV.